Included here is one T cell receptor beta chain sequence, with context. The source of the sample is a study of blood T cell repertoires in COVID-19. Overall study: The cDNA or gDNA used as material had been derived from T cells, B-cell-depleted T cells, or PBMCs.

Original methodology: Amplification with reference gene primers provided the estimates of nucleated cell counts. The method was immunoSEQ multiplex PCR; TCRdb's version includes in-frame clones alone and lacks a portion of them. Clone size and the V and J calls come from that table; the DNA yielded D and trimming. The sample holds tens of thousands of clones, approximately 90% seen once. There are 15 residues in the CDR3. The ends lost 5 bases at V and 3 bases at J; junction bases unmatched: 9. Germline CDR1 MNHNY, CDR2 SVGAGI (reference sequence). The clonotype was recovered from a man over 45 with active or convalescent COVID-19. The chain uses TRBV6-6 and TRBJ1-2; 7 nucleotides agree with TRBD1. Material for sequencing was peripheral blood. CDR3 sequence reads: CASSPVDRTYYGYTF. CDR3 nucleotides: TGTGCCAGCAGTCCAGTGGACAGGACATACTATGGCTACACCTTC.